This T cell receptor beta chain was retrieved from a study of blood T cell repertoires in COVID-19. Looking at the study overall: COVID-19 samples from acute and convalescent phases originated in the United States, Italy and Spain.

Produced via immunoSEQ multiplex PCR; TCRdb's table is partial and in-frame only. This table holds 99,000 or so clones, just over 85% found once. CDR3 size: 13 residues. Germline loops: CDR1 MDHEN, CDR2 SYDVKM. The V gene end was trimmed by 8 bases and the J gene end by 3 bases; junction bases not matched to a gene: 2. Sequencing input: peripheral blood. This chain joins TRBV28 and TRBJ2-3; 10 positions agree with TRBD2. This receptor was taken from a woman aged 55-69 years in a cohort sampled during active or convalescent COVID-19. CDR3 protein: CASRTSGTDTQYF. DNA for the CDR3: TGTGCCAGCCGGACTAGCGGTACAGATACGCAGTATTTT. The whole variable domain, remainder taken from reference TRBV28 and TRBJ2-3, is DVKVTQSSRYLVKRTGEKVFLECVQDMDHENMFWYRQDPGLGLRLIYFSYDVKMKEKGDIPEGYSVSREKKERFSLILESASTNQTSMYLCASRTSGTDTQYFGPGTRLTVL.